This TCR beta chain was documented in a study of cytomegalovirus exposure and HLA in healthy donors. Study-level points and caveats: The authors reported that TCR beta sequences could predict HLA-A and HLA-B alleles. These predictions were accurate for most subjects in the first cohort. V segments that were indistinguishable, TRBV6-2 and TRBV6-3 among them, were omitted from analysis.

The CDR3 is 15 amino acids. CDR1 SEHNR and CDR2 FQNEAQ come from the germline V gene (reference sequence). The V end was cut by 7 bases, the J end by 4 bases, with 17 bases between. This clone has more than one count but fewer than ten. What it recognizes is unknown. Primers included in the PCR were 60 Vbeta and 13 Jbeta primers. Some clones are missing from TCRdb's copy, which holds only in-frame ones; the method was immunoSEQ multiplex PCR. The sample yields 250,000 to 350,000 clones, about 80% seen once. Sequenced input: PBMCs. The receptor was derived from a girl aged 2 to 10 in good health and CMV-seronegative. The chain uses TRBV7-9 and TRBJ1-3; possibly TRBD1 for D (5 bases). This CDR3 is CASTLPRGPGNTIYF. The DNA for the CDR3 is TGTGCCAGCACCCTCCCAAGGGGCCCGGGAAACACCATATATTTT.